A single sample gave rise to the 9 T cell receptor beta chains below, sequenced in a study of shared clonotypes between healthy human individuals. CD8 cells classed as naive were CD45RO-negative and positively selected for CCR7, excluding terminally differentiated effector memory CD45RA+ cells. TCRdb keeps only in-frame clones here, not all; method: immunoSEQ multiplex PCR. The sample has hundreds of thousands of clones, around 96% seen once. Sequencing input: naive CD8+ T cells sorted from blood. The receptors come from a woman aged 30 to 39 in good health.

The gene calls are TRBV5-1 and TRBJ2-5; D perhaps matches TRBD1 (6 bases). TRBJ2-7 matches the DNA end more closely, so the J call is doubtful. Per germline, CDR1 SGHRS and CDR2 YFSETQ. This CDR3 is built from 14 residues. The CDR3 nucleotides are TGCGCCAGCAGCTTGGACAGGGTAGGTAACGAGCAGTACTTC. Residues: CASSLDRVGNEQYF.

The V gene is TRBV5-6, the J gene TRBJ2-5; the match to TRBD1 covers 11 bases. The last part of the DNA fits TRBJ2-7 better; the J call may be wrong. Germline-derived CDR1 and CDR2 are SGHDT and YYEEEE. There are 14 residues in the CDR3. CDR3 in DNA: TGTGCCAGCAGTTGGGACAGGGGGTCCTACGAGCAGTACTTC. This translates into CASSWDRGSYEQYF.

The rearrangement links TRBV27 to TRBJ2-2; no reliable D call. The CDR3 has 13 residues. V was pared by 7 bases and J by 6 bases, with 12 bases between. Germline lookup yields CDR1 MNHEY and CDR2 SMNVEV (reference sequence). The CDR3 DNA is TGTGCCAGCAATCATGTGGCCGCCGGGGAGCTGTTTTTT. It is translated as CASNHVAAGELFF.

V gene TRBV7-9 combines with J gene TRBJ2-1; D is undetermined. V gave up 4 bases and J gave up 3 bases, with 10 bases separating them. The CDR3 loop spans 14 amino acids. CDR1 and CDR2 (germline): SEHNR, FQNEAQ (reference sequence). For the CDR3, the DNA is TGTGCCAGCAGCTCGAGCGTAGACTACAATGAGCAGTTCTTC. Protein sequence: CASSSSVDYNEQFF.

The genes are TRBV30 and TRBJ2-3; D remains unclear. The V and J ends lost 5 bases and 2 bases respectively, with 8 bases between them. The V gene's germline CDR1 is GTSNPN and CDR2 SVGIG (reference sequence). The CDR3 is 12 amino acids. CDR3 region: CAWGHYTDTQYF. The DNA of the CDR3 is TGTGCCTGGGGGCATTACACAGATACGCAGTATTTT.

The chain recombines TRBV7-8 with TRBJ2-1; the D is unclear. The CDR3 totals 11 residues. Trimming cost V 4 bases and J 8 bases, with 6 bases left between them. Germline CDR1 is SGHVS and CDR2 is FQNEAQ. The CDR3 loop reads CASSSRYEQFF. As DNA, the CDR3 is TGTGCCAGCAGCTCGAGGTATGAGCAGTTCTTC.

This clone has a single count. The gene calls are TRBV27 and TRBJ2-3; the D is unclear. The germline V gene has CDR1 MNHEY and CDR2 SMNVEV (reference sequence). The CDR3 totals 15 residues. V was clipped by 3 bases and J by 1 base, with 11 bases between them. The CDR3 sequence: CASSLVRPGTDTQYF. In DNA form, the CDR3 reads TGTGCCAGCAGTTTGGTCCGGCCTGGCACAGATACGCAGTATTTT.

Notes on this clone: The identical CDR3 is also encoded by other nucleotide sequences in the sample. The chain employs TRBV5-1 and TRBJ2-5, with D unresolved. The CDR3 consists of 14 residues. Trimming removed 4 bases from V and 1 base from J, with 11 bases in between. CDR1 and CDR2 (germline): SGHRS, YFSETQ. Here the CDR3 reads CASSLVGSQETQYF. The CDR3 DNA reads TGCGCCAGCAGCCTGGTAGGGTCCCAAGAGACCCAGTACTTC.

The J gene is TRBJ1-1, the V gene TRBV25-1; D gene unclear. The CDR3 spans 12 residues. Germline CDR1 and CDR2: MGHDK and SYGVNS. V was pared by 2 bases and J by 4 bases, with 5 bases between. In DNA form, the CDR3 reads TGTGCCAGCAGTGAAATAGGCACTGAAGCTTTCTTT. Translating gives CASSEIGTEAFF.